The entry below describes one TCR beta chain. The antigen is unknown. The data are from a study of radiotherapy plus CTLA-4 blockade in lung cancer. The overall study: Objective responses were documented in 15% to 20% of patients, with disease control in approximately 32%.

Trimming pared 0 bases from V and 6 bases from J, leaving 9 bases between. The CDR3 runs 15 residues. CDR1 and CDR2 (germline): SGHTA, FQGNSA. People whose metastatic non-small-cell lung cancer was chemo-refractory got focal radiation along with CTLA-4 blockade by ipilimumab. Study outcomes and limitations: Among blood TCR repertoires after radiotherapy plus ipilimumab, tumor-derived clones expanded. Early clone dynamics of blood T cells, plus interferon-beta, reportedly predicted response best.

Libraries were prepared by immunoSEQ multiplex PCR; TCRdb keeps only in-frame clonotypes and omits some of them. The table has about 62,000 clones, 60% to 80% seen once. The specimen was peripheral blood, collected from a patient treated with radiotherapy plus ipilimumab. The TCR sequence derives from a human donor with non-small cell lung cancer who had a complete response to radiotherapy plus ipilimumab. The chain carries TRBV7-2 and TRBJ1-6; possibly TRBD1 for D (6 bases). The CDR3 here is CASSLAPRGNSPLHF. In DNA form, the CDR3 reads TGTGCCAGCAGCTTAGCCCCCAGGGGTAATTCACCCCTCCACTTT.